Listed below are T cell receptor beta chains from one sample, sequenced in a study of PD-1 blockade in mismatch repair-deficient tumors. Using immunoSEQ multiplex PCR, the repertoire was profiled, and TCRdb retains in-frame clones only, with some absent. Of about 68,000 clones in the sample, 60% to 80% are singletons; the top ten hold roughly 5%. The sequencing used peripheral blood, collected 2 weeks after starting pembrolizumab. These receptors all come from an adult with mismatch repair-deficient cancer. Both conserved end residues are part of each CDR3. The D gene is left open where the match is weak. Clone size appears in some rows only: once, few, many, or a class for an expanded clone.

d_call j_call v_call clone_size cdr3_nt cdr3_aa
NA TRBJ1-3 TRBV30 NA TGTGCCTGGCGGACAGCTGGAAACACCATATATTTT CAWRTAGNTIYF
TRBD2 TRBJ2-5 TRBV4-1 NA TGCGCCAGCAGCCAACCCCGGAGCGGGAGAACCCAGTACTTC CASSQPRSGRTQYF
NA TRBJ1-5 TRBV27 NA TGTGCCAGCAGCCTAGGGGTAGGGCCCCAGCATTTT CASSLGVGPQHF
NA TRBJ2-1 TRBV9 NA TGTGCCAGCAGCACACCCCGGGACGGACATTACAATGAGCAGTTCTTC CASSTPRDGHYNEQFF
NA TRBJ1-1 TRBV11-2 few TGTGCCAGCAGCTTGGGGAGGGGACACACTGAAGCTTTCTTT CASSLGRGHTEAFF
NA TRBJ2-5 TRBV18 NA TGTGCCAGCTTCACTGGGGCCCAAGAGACCCAGTACTTC CASFTGAQETQYF
TRBD1 TRBJ1-4 TRBV7-8 NA TGTGCCAGCAGCTTAAGAAGAGGGGACAGTGACCTTAATGAAAAACTGTTTTTT CASSLRRGDSDLNEKLFF
TRBD1 TRBJ1-2 TRBV28 medium-sized TGTGCCAGCAGTTTTCTGACAGGGGAGGCCGACTATGGCTACACCTTC CASSFLTGEADYGYTF
NA TRBJ1-5 TRBV6-1 NA TGTGCCAGCAGTGAAGCGCGAGGACAGTCCAATCAGCCCCAGCATTTT CASSEARGQSNQPQHF
TRBD2 TRBJ2-1 TRBV6-6 NA TGTGCCAGCAGTTACCGGACTAGCGGGAACAATGAGCAGTTCTTC CASSYRTSGNNEQFF
NA TRBJ2-2 TRBV19 NA TGTGCCAGCCGGGAGCGGCTAGCCAACACCGGGGAGCTGTTTTTT CASRERLANTGELFF
TRBD2 TRBJ2-1 TRBV7-9 NA TGTGCCAGCAGCCATAAGAGGCGGACTAGCGGGAGTAGGAATGAGCAGTTCTTC CASSHKRRTSGSRNEQFF
NA TRBJ1-2 TRBV6-5 NA TGTGCCAGCAGTTCCGGGGGGCGAGGCTACACCTTC CASSSGGRGYTF
NA TRBJ2-1 TRBV2 NA TGTGCCAGCTTTCAGACTAGTACTTCGGTTAATGAGCAGTTCTTC CASFQTSTSVNEQFF
NA TRBJ1-2 TRBV6-6 once TGTGCCAGCATCCGAAGGTTCCTAGGCTATGGCTACACCTTC CASIRRFLGYGYTF
NA TRBJ2-1 TRBV5-1 NA TGCGCCAGCAGCCCCTACTCCGCGGACTCCTACAATGAGCAGTTCTTC CASSPYSADSYNEQFF
NA TRBJ2-1 TRBV7-7 NA TGTGCTAGCAGCCCGCAGAGTAGGTTCGTAAATGAGCAGTTCTTC CASSPQSRFVNEQFF
TRBD2 TRBJ2-2 TRBV9 NA TGTGCCAGCAGCGTAGCGTTTAGGGCTAGCGGGAACTTACTGGGCACCGGGGAGCTGTTTTTT CASSVAFRASGNLLGTGELFF
NA TRBJ1-3 TRBV30 NA TGTGCCTGGTCGATGAGGGGAAACACCATATATTTT CAWSMRGNTIYF
NA TRBJ2-2 TRBV7-8 NA TGTGCCAGCGTACATCGGGACACCGGGGAGCTGTTTTTT CASVHRDTGELFF
NA TRBJ2-1 TRBV7-9 NA TGTGCCAGCAGCCTGCGCGAGCTGGCCAATGAGCAGTTCTTC CASSLRELANEQFF
NA TRBJ2-1 TRBV7-9 NA TGTGCCAGCAGCTTAGATGGGGGAGGACCCTACAATGAGCAGTTCTTC CASSLDGGGPYNEQFF
NA TRBJ1-1 TRBV5-4 few TGTGCCAGCAGCTTACAGGCCAACACTGAAGCTTTCTTT CASSLQANTEAFF
NA TRBJ2-7 TRBV27 NA TGTGCCAGCAGTGTTGACAGTTCCGACTACGAGCAGTACTTC CASSVDSSDYEQYF
NA TRBJ2-4 TRBV19 NA TGTGCCAGTAGTCCCCCCCAAAACATTCAGTACTTC CASSPPQNIQYF
NA TRBJ2-1 TRBV5-1 NA TGCGCCAGCAGCTTCGGGACATCCCAGACCGCCTCAGATGAGCAGTTCTTC CASSFGTSQTASDEQFF
NA TRBJ2-2 TRBV5-1 NA TGCGCCAGCAGCCAGGACACTTACACCGGGGAGCTGTTTTTT CASSQDTYTGELFF
NA TRBJ2-7 TRBV15 NA TGTGCCACCAGCCGGGACCGAGGCTACGAGCAGTACTTC CATSRDRGYEQYF
TRBD1 TRBJ2-6 TRBV6-1 NA TGTGCCAGCAATGACAGGGCTGGGGCCAACGTCCTGACTTTC CASNDRAGANVLTF
NA TRBJ2-4 TRBV29-1 NA TGCAGCGTCCTCAGTCTTCCCAAAAACATTCAGTACTTC CSVLSLPKNIQYF
TRBD2 TRBJ2-7 TRBV5-1 NA TGCGCCAGCAGCCGGGAGGGGAGATCCTACGAGCAGTACTTC CASSREGRSYEQYF
TRBD1 TRBJ2-3 TRBV5-1 NA TGCGCCAGCAGCAGGGGGACAGTCACAGATACGCAGTATTTT CASSRGTVTDTQYF
TRBD1 TRBJ1-1 TRBV29-1 once TGCAGCGTGCAGGGGGCTGCTGAAGCTTTCTTT CSVQGAAEAFF
NA TRBJ1-3 TRBV5-5 NA TGTGCCAGCAGCTTGGTTGTGAGCGAACCTGGAAACACCATATATTTT CASSLVVSEPGNTIYF
NA TRBJ1-1 TRBV6-1 NA TGTGCCAGCAGTATAACGACAGCGAACACTGAAGCTTTCTTT CASSITTANTEAFF
NA TRBJ1-5 TRBV11-2 NA TGTGCCAGCAGCCTTACAGGGAATAATCAGCCCCAGCATTTT CASSLTGNNQPQHF
NA TRBJ1-1 TRBV7-6 NA TGTGCCAGCAGCGCTGGGGGTAACACTGAAGCTTTCTTT CASSAGGNTEAFF
NA TRBJ2-2 TRBV10-3 NA TGTGCCATCAGTGATTCCTCCCCTCGACCCGGGGAGCTGTTTTTT CAISDSSPRPGELFF
NA TRBJ1-2 TRBV14 few TGTGCCAGCAGCCCTCGTCAGGGCGGGGGCTACACCTTC CASSPRQGGGYTF
NA TRBJ1-2 TRBV5-5 NA TGTGCCAGCAGCTTGGGGCAGGGGATGGACTATGGCTACACCTTC CASSLGQGMDYGYTF
TRBD1 TRBJ2-7 TRBV11-2 NA TGTGCCAGCAGCAATTTACAGGGGTACGAGCAGTACTTC CASSNLQGYEQYF
NA TRBJ1-1 TRBV7-9 NA TGTGCCAGCAGCCAGAGGTGGCAGAACACTGAAGCTTTCTTT CASSQRWQNTEAFF
NA TRBJ2-7 TRBV6-5 NA TGTGCCAGCAGTTACTCGGGGGAGCAGTACTTC CASSYSGEQYF
NA TRBJ2-1 TRBV9 NA TGTGCCAGCAGCGTAGATGGGACGGCTTACAATGAGCAGTTCTTC CASSVDGTAYNEQFF
TRBD1 TRBJ2-5 TRBV5-4 NA TGTGCCAGCAGGACAGGGGGCGGGGAGACCCAGTACTTC CASRTGGGETQYF
TRBD1 TRBJ1-1 TRBV19 few TGTGCCAGTAGAGATCCCGGGACAGGGATGGGAGGAAGGACTGAAGCTTTCTTT CASRDPGTGMGGRTEAFF
NA TRBJ2-1 TRBV27 NA TGTGCCACCGATCCGGGGGCGGGATCTCCAGATAGCTCCTACAATGAGCAGTTCTTC CATDPGAGSPDSSYNEQFF
TRBD2 TRBJ2-1 TRBV9 NA TGTGCCAGCAGCGTAGAGACTAGCGGGAGAGTTGAGCAGTTCTTC CASSVETSGRVEQFF
NA TRBJ2-1 TRBV28 NA TGTGCGTGGGGGCGGACTAACAATGAGCAGTTCTTC CAWGRTNNEQFF
NA TRBJ2-2 TRBV7-2 NA TGTGCCAGCAGCCCTTCTGGCACCGGGGAGCTGTTTTTT CASSPSGTGELFF
TRBD2 TRBJ2-5 TRBV7-2 NA TGTGCCAGCAGCTTAGTTTTGGCTAGCGGGTCACGGGAGACCCAGTACTTC CASSLVLASGSRETQYF
NA TRBJ2-1 TRBV6-5 NA TGTGCCAGCAGCGACGGAGTCTCTCCCTACAATGAGCAGTTCTTC CASSDGVSPYNEQFF
NA TRBJ2-1 TRBV11-2 NA TGTGCCAGCAGCCAAGGGACTTATCAATACAATGAGCAGTTCTTC CASSQGTYQYNEQFF
NA TRBJ1-4 TRBV5-1 NA TGCGCCAGCAGCTTTATGGGTAACCCGAGTGAAAAACTGTTTTTT CASSFMGNPSEKLFF
NA TRBJ1-5 TRBV28 NA TGTGCCAGCAGTTCCGGTGGGAGCAATCAGCCCCAGCATTTT CASSSGGSNQPQHF